The 20 T cell receptor beta chains reported below all come from one sample, sequenced in a study of T cells in Graves' hyperthyroidism and ophthalmopathy. The CDR3 regions of TCR beta were amplified from RNA transcripts. The TCR CDR3 first-round RT-PCR relied on the HTBI primer set. MiXCR was run by TCRdb on the multiplex PCR reads, yielding one entry per CDR3 protein. The table has roughly 500,000 distinct CDR3 sequences, roughly 23% seen once. Specimen: blood. These receptors were taken from a woman between 65 and 79 years old with Graves' ophthalmopathy.

This clonotype has just a few counts. This chain links TRBV27 with TRBJ2-2, with 10 bases identical to TRBD2. The CDR3 is 14 amino acids. V dropped 8 bases and J dropped 6; count of bases not matched to a gene: 6. Germline CDR1 reads MNHEY; CDR2 reads SMNVEV (reference sequence). The CDR3: CASRSSGRAGELFF. CDR3 in DNA: TGTGCCAGCCGTTCCAGCGGGAGGGCCGGGGAGCTGTTTTTT.

This rearrangement joins TRBV5-1 to TRBJ2-7, with 7 positions matching TRBD1. This CDR3 has 14 amino acids. The ends lost 4 bases at V and 2 bases at J; junction bases unmatched: 6. CDR1 and CDR2 from the germline V gene are SGHRS and YFSETQ. CDR3 coding DNA: TGCGCCAGCAGCAAAACGACAGGGCCCTACGAGCAGTACTTC. Its translation is CASSKTTGPYEQYF.

This clonotype was seen repeatedly, ten times or more. The chain links TRBV27 to TRBJ2-7, with TRBD1 matching 7 bases. This CDR3 contains 16 residues. V lost 4 bases and J lost 3; bases outside the gene matches: 12. From germline, CDR1 is MNHEY and CDR2 SMNVEV (reference sequence). The CDR3 loop is CASSSYDRVGRYEQYF. In DNA form, the CDR3 reads TGTGCCAGCAGTTCATACGACAGGGTGGGCCGCTACGAGCAGTACTTC.

Notes on this clonotype: A single base separates this from a much larger clone, so it may be a read error. The rearrangement links TRBV29-1 to TRBJ2-7, with a possible D match to TRBD2 (6 bases). In germline, CDR1 is SQVTM, CDR2 ANQGSEA. Trimming shortened V by 4 bases and J by 0 bases, and 13 bases separated the two germline ends. The CDR3 runs to 14 residues. The chain's CDR3 is CSVVRERVSYEQYF. In DNA form, the CDR3 reads TGCAGCGTTGTTAGGGAGCGGGTCTCCTACGAGCAGTACTTC.

This clonotype was counted a few times. The chain couples TRBV6-2 or TRBV6-3 to TRBJ2-7; the match to TRBD2 covers 7 bases. The trim removed 4 bases at V and 2 bases at J, leaving 11 bases unmatched. Germline V gives CDR1 MNHEY, CDR2 SVGEGT. The length of the CDR3 is 16 residues. The CDR3 sequence is CASSSVGTTPTYEQYF. CDR3 DNA sequence: TGTGCCAGCAGTTCGGTTGGGACTACCCCCACCTACGAGCAGTACTTC.

This chain joins TRBV20-1 and TRBJ2-1; no reliable D call. The CDR3 contains 16 residues. The germline CDR1 and CDR2 sequences are DFQATT and SNEGSKA (reference sequence). Trimming cost V 3 bases and J 0 bases, with 15 bases left between them. For the CDR3, the DNA is TGCAGTGCTAGTGATCCGCGGCGAAGCTCCTACAATGAGCAGTTCTTC. Translation gives CSASDPRRSSYNEQFF.

This clonotype was seen more than once but under ten times. The chain carries TRBV5-1 and TRBJ2-1; D call uncertain. The V end was cut by 4 bases, the J end by 0 bases, with 8 bases between. The germline V gene encodes CDR1 SGHRS and CDR2 YFSETQ. This CDR3 contains 14 residues. The CDR3 spells CASSQKSSYNEQFF. DNA for the CDR3: TGCGCCAGCAGCCAGAAGAGCTCCTACAATGAGCAGTTCTTC.

This clonotype has a count of ten or more. The chain recombines TRBV11-2 with TRBJ2-1; TRBD1 is a possible D gene (5 bases). The germline V gene encodes CDR1 SGHAT and CDR2 FQNNGV. The CDR3 has 17 amino acids. V lost 0 bases and J 4 bases, leaving 16 bases between the germline ends. The DNA of the CDR3 is TGTGCCAGCAGCTTAGAAAGGGCAGGGTCGAGGTACAATGAGCAGTTCTTC. Translation gives CASSLERAGSRYNEQFF.

V gene TRBV20-1 combines with J gene TRBJ1-5; D gene uncertain. The germline V gene encodes CDR1 DFQATT and CDR2 SNEGSKA (reference sequence). This CDR3 has 13 residues. The V end was cut by 5 bases, the J end by 9 bases, with 17 bases between. This CDR3 is CSAGITRMAPQHF. In nucleotides, the CDR3 is TGCAGTGCTGGGATCACAAGGATGGCGCCCCAGCATTTT.

Many counts were recorded for this clonotype. This chain joins TRBV7-2 and TRBJ2-1, with D uncertain. Germline loops: CDR1 SGHTA, CDR2 FQGNSA. The CDR3 loop spans 16 amino acids. Trimming shortened V by 4 bases and J by 1 base, and 14 bases separated the two germline ends. The CDR3 here is CASSSVSGRSYNEQFF. CDR3 coding DNA: TGTGCCAGCAGCTCCGTTTCTGGGCGGTCCTACAATGAGCAGTTCTTC.

This clonotype has just a few counts. The chain recombines TRBV15 with TRBJ1-2; TRBD1 aligns across 9 bases. V dropped 3 bases and J dropped 4; count of bases not matched to a gene: 3. Germline CDR1 is LNHNV and CDR2 is YYDKDF (reference sequence). CDR3 length equals 14 residues. The CDR3 loop reads CATSRDRGRYGYTF. The CDR3 DNA is TGTGCCACCAGCAGGGACAGGGGTCGCTATGGCTACACCTTC.

With regard to this clonotype: Just one base apart from a much larger clone, this may be a read error. The rearrangement joins TRBV27 to TRBJ2-3; D is possibly TRBD2 (5 bases). Germline CDR1 MNHEY, CDR2 SMNVEV (reference sequence). Trimming pared 4 bases from V and 0 bases from J, leaving 14 bases between. The CDR3 covers 16 residues. In DNA, the CDR3 is TGTGCCAGCAGTTCCCCTGGAGGAGCGAGCACAGATACGCAGTATTTT. Amino acids: CASSSPGGASTDTQYF.

This clonotype has ten or more counts. This sequence joins TRBV11-2 and TRBJ2-7; no definite D call. V lost 5 bases to trimming and J lost 2 bases, with 10 bases between them. Germline CDR1 and CDR2: SGHAT and FQNNGV. The CDR3 loop spans 13 amino acids. The CDR3 DNA is TGTGCCAGCAGCCCTTCAGGCCCCTACGAGCAGTACTTC. Encoded protein: CASSPSGPYEQYF.

The chain combines TRBV20-1 with TRBJ1-5; D not resolved. This CDR3 is built from 15 residues. Deletions cut 0 bases from V and 7 bases from J, with 16 bases between. Germline V gives CDR1 DFQATT, CDR2 SNEGSKA (reference sequence). The CDR3 is CSARDWRTQGQPQHF. For the CDR3, the DNA is TGCAGTGCTAGAGATTGGCGGACCCAAGGGCAGCCCCAGCATTTT.

This clonotype was seen only a few times. V gene TRBV6-1 combines with J gene TRBJ1-1; tentatively, D is TRBD1 (6 bases). The V gene lost 1 base and the J gene lost 7 bases, with 10 bases spanning the gap. The CDR3 length is 13 residues. Germline V gene lookup returns CDR1 MNHNS and CDR2 SASEGT. DNA of the CDR3: TGTGCCAGCAGTGAAGGAGGGGGGTTTGAAGCTTTCTTT. Its protein product is CASSEGGGFEAFF.

V usage is TRBV12-3 or TRBV12-4 and J usage is TRBJ2-5; D not certain. Trimming stripped 4 bases from V and 4 bases from J, with 10 bases between. CDR3 length: 13 amino acids. In DNA form, the CDR3 reads TGTGCCAGCAGTTACGGTTGGGGAGAGACCCAGTACTTC. It yields the protein CASSYGWGETQYF.

The V call is TRBV9, the J call TRBJ2-1; D unclear. This CDR3 is 16 amino acids long. The germline V gene has CDR1 SGDLS and CDR2 YYNGEE. V lost 2 bases and J lost 8, with 20 bases in between. The CDR3 reads CASSVSDAEWNYEQFF. CDR3 DNA: TGTGCCAGCAGCGTCTCGGACGCCGAGTGGAACTATGAGCAGTTCTTC.

This clonotype appeared a few times. The rearrangement joins TRBV19 to TRBJ1-2, with 9 bases identical to TRBD1. This CDR3 contains 15 residues. The V and J ends lost 2 bases and 6 bases, in that order; junction bases with no gene match: 7. The germline CDR1 and CDR2 sequences are LNHDA and SQIVND (reference sequence). CDR3 nucleotide sequence: TGTGCCAGTAGTATACTGGGTGGACAGGGGAATGGCTACACCTTC. The encoded protein is CASSILGGQGNGYTF. Using reference TRBV19 and TRBJ1-2 for the parts outside the CDR3, the full variable domain is DGGITQSPKYLFRKEGQNVTLSCEQNLNHDAMYWYRQDPGQGLRLIYYSQIVNDFQKGDIAEGYSVSREKKESFPLTVTSAQKNPTAFYLCASSILGGQGNGYTFGSGTRLTVV.

The chain combines TRBV5-1 with TRBJ2-2, with TRBD2 as a possible D gene (6 bases). The CDR3 is 16 amino acids. Germline values: CDR1 SGHRS, CDR2 YFSETQ. V was shortened by 0 bases and J by 0 bases, with 9 bases between the two germline ends. CDR3 loop: CASSLDPSANTGELFF. DNA for the CDR3: TGCGCCAGCAGCTTGGATCCTAGCGCGAACACCGGGGAGCTGTTTTTT.

The sample holds a few counts of this clonotype. The CDR3, as DNA: TGCAGTGCTAGAGGGATTATGAGGGGGTATCCAACTAATGAAAAACTGTTTTTT. Amino acids: CSARGIMRGYPTNEKLFF. The chain couples TRBV20-1 to TRBJ1-4, with D maybe TRBD1 (6 bases). Trimming shortened V by 1 base and J by 0 bases, and 18 bases separated the two germline ends. The V gene's germline CDR1 is DFQATT and CDR2 SNEGSKA (reference sequence). The CDR3 loop spans 18 amino acids.